These T cell receptor beta chains were read from a single sample in a study of radiation and T cells in renal cell carcinoma. Using immunoSEQ multiplex PCR, the repertoire was profiled, and TCRdb retains in-frame clones only, with some absent. The table lists some 150,000 clones, 86% of them singletons, with about 17% in the top ten. Sequences were derived from blood, sampled from a patient whose treatment included radiotherapy and nephrectomy. Every receptor here comes from a woman aged 45 to 65 with renal cell carcinoma. Both conserved end residues are part of each CDR3. The order of the fields is J gene, D gene, clone size, V gene, CDR3 protein, CDR3 DNA. D genes are given only for firm matches. Size is omitted from some rows. Given values are once, few, many or a class for expanded clones.

TRBJ2-7 | NA | NA | TRBV7-9 | CASSLVSGDEQYF | TGTGCCAGCAGCTTAGTAAGCGGCGATGAGCAGTACTTC
TRBJ2-2 | TRBD1 | NA | TRBV7-2 | CASSRMGQPITGELFF | TGTGCCAGCAGCCGAATGGGACAGCCGATCACCGGGGAGCTGTTTTTT
TRBJ1-2 | TRBD1 | NA | TRBV27 | CASSPSRQGYYGYTF | TGTGCCAGCAGTCCGTCTCGACAGGGTTACTATGGCTACACCTTC
TRBJ2-1 | NA | NA | TRBV5-4 | CASRQGKSLNTVNEQFF | TGTGCCAGCCGCCAGGGGAAATCCCTCAACACGGTCAATGAGCAGTTCTTC
TRBJ2-3 | NA | NA | TRBV7-2 | CASSLGAAEGTDTQYF | TGTGCCAGCAGCTTAGGAGCGGCGGAAGGGACAGATACGCAGTATTTT
TRBJ2-5 | NA | NA | TRBV11-2 | CASSYQGMQTQYF | TGTGCCAGCAGTTACCAGGGAATGCAGACCCAGTACTTC
TRBJ2-1 | TRBD2 | NA | TRBV5-1 | CASSPLSGGGNEQFF | TGCGCCAGCAGCCCCCTTTCGGGAGGAGGAAATGAGCAGTTCTTC
TRBJ1-6 | NA | NA | TRBV5-1 | CASSPSLRTTRGTLHF | TGCGCCAGCAGCCCGAGTCTCCGGACGACCCGGGGAACCCTCCACTTT
TRBJ2-6 | NA | NA | TRBV7-2 | CASSLAGPGANVLTF | TGTGCCAGCAGCTTAGCAGGACCTGGGGCCAACGTCCTGACTTTC
TRBJ2-7 | TRBD2 | few | TRBV9 | CASSVDPPGGGDYEQYF | TGTGCCAGCAGCGTAGACCCCCCGGGGGGGGGAGACTACGAGCAGTACTTC
TRBJ2-2 | NA | NA | TRBV19 | CASSITRGNTGELFF | TGTGCCAGTAGTATAACCAGGGGTAACACCGGGGAGCTGTTTTTT
TRBJ2-5 | NA | NA | TRBV4-2 | CASSFSETQYF | TGTGCCAGCAGCTTCTCAGAGACCCAGTACTTC
TRBJ2-1 | TRBD2 | NA | TRBV4-3 | CASSQDLALAAYNEQFF | TGCGCCAGCAGCCAAGATCTCGCACTAGCGGCATACAATGAGCAGTTCTTC
TRBJ1-6 | NA | NA | TRBV6-5 | CASSPQGSYNSPLHF | TGTGCCAGCAGTCCACAGGGCTCCTATAATTCACCCCTCCACTTT
TRBJ2-7 | NA | NA | TRBV5-6 | CASTSVREQYF | TGTGCCAGCACCTCCGTGCGCGAGCAGTACTTC
TRBJ2-3 | NA | NA | TRBV4-3 | CASSQGREDTDTQYF | TGCGCCAGCAGCCAAGGCAGGGAGGATACAGATACGCAGTATTTT
TRBJ2-7 | TRBD2 | NA | TRBV7-2 | CASSPGLAAAPRQYF | TGTGCCAGCAGCCCCGGACTAGCAGCAGCCCCGAGGCAGTACTTC
TRBJ1-2 | NA | NA | TRBV20-1 | CAHGDVYGYTF | TGCGCGCACGGGGATGTCTATGGCTACACCTTC
TRBJ2-7 | NA | NA | TRBV20-1 | CSATRGYEQYF | TGCAGTGCTACAAGAGGCTACGAGCAGTACTTC
TRBJ2-3 | NA | once | TRBV11-3 | CASSLGTTSGDTQYF | TGTGCCAGCAGCTTAGGGACTACGTCTGGGGATACGCAGTATTTT
TRBJ2-5 | NA | NA | TRBV11-2 | CASSPQGWETQYF | TGTGCCAGCAGCCCCCAGGGGTGGGAGACCCAGTACTTC
TRBJ2-1 | NA | few | TRBV12-5 | CASGYDITTDNEQFF | TGTGCTAGTGGATACGATATAACGACGGACAATGAGCAGTTCTTC
TRBJ2-7 | NA | NA | TRBV11-2 | CASSFLAAYEQYF | TGTGCCAGCAGCTTTTTGGCCGCCTACGAGCAGTACTTC
TRBJ2-7 | TRBD1 | NA | TRBV19 | CASSTGAEQYF | TGTGCCAGTAGCACAGGGGCCGAGCAGTACTTC
TRBJ1-5 | NA | NA | TRBV27 | CASSLSGYSNQPQHF | TGTGCCAGCAGTTTATCGGGGTATAGCAATCAGCCCCAGCATTTT
TRBJ2-5 | TRBD2 | NA | TRBV5-1 | CASSLTSGIEGETQYF | TGCGCCAGCAGCTTGACTAGCGGGATAGAAGGGGAGACCCAGTACTTC
TRBJ2-3 | NA | NA | TRBV28 | CASSDRLTDTDTQYF | TGTGCCAGCAGTGACAGACTAACAGACACAGATACGCAGTATTTT
TRBJ2-5 | NA | NA | TRBV2 | CASKEEGTQYF | TGTGCCAGCAAGGAAGAAGGGACCCAGTACTTC
TRBJ1-4 | TRBD1 | NA | TRBV5-4 | CASSLGQGDRGREKLFF | TGTGCCAGCAGCTTGGGGCAGGGGGACAGGGGTCGGGAAAAACTGTTTTTT
TRBJ2-6 | NA | NA | TRBV5-1 | CASSLVPVAGANVLTF | TGCGCCAGCAGCTTGGTACCGGTCGCCGGGGCCAACGTCCTGACTTTC
TRBJ1-2 | NA | NA | TRBV6-6 | CASSDNYGYTF | TGTGCCAGCAGCGACAACTATGGCTACACCTTC
TRBJ2-4 | TRBD2 | NA | TRBV14 | CASRPHLLAGVSRFPKNIQYF | TGTGCCAGCAGACCCCACCTCCTAGCGGGAGTATCAAGGTTCCCCAAAAACATTCAGTACTTC
TRBJ1-2 | NA | NA | TRBV5-4 | CASSLPQRTDGKGYTF | TGTGCCAGCAGCTTACCCCAAAGGACCGATGGGAAGGGCTACACCTTC
TRBJ1-3 | TRBD1 | NA | TRBV7-2 | CASSDPGQAISSGNTIYF | TGTGCCAGCAGCGATCCGGGACAGGCAATCTCTTCTGGAAACACCATATATTTT
TRBJ1-1 | NA | NA | TRBV29-1 | CSVSGRMNTEAFF | TGCAGCGTTTCAGGGAGGATGAACACTGAAGCTTTCTTT
TRBJ2-2 | NA | NA | TRBV9 | CASSVAFQGEGGGELFF | TGTGCCAGCAGCGTAGCATTTCAGGGTGAGGGCGGCGGGGAGCTGTTTTTT
TRBJ2-5 | NA | few | TRBV7-9 | CASSFGDGETQYF | TGTGCCAGCAGCTTTGGTGACGGGGAGACCCAGTACTTC
TRBJ1-1 | NA | NA | TRBV2 | CASGPGDLGFQAFF | TGTGCCAGCGGTCCGGGGGACCTTGGGTTTCAGGCTTTCTTT
TRBJ1-2 | NA | NA | TRBV30 | CAWSPGPPYGYTF | TGTGCCTGGAGTCCGGGCCCCCCTTATGGCTACACCTTC
TRBJ1-6 | NA | few | TRBV6-1 | CATRGESYNSPLHF | TGTGCCACCCGGGGGGAGTCCTATAATTCACCCCTCCACTTT
TRBJ2-7 | TRBD2 | NA | TRBV7-2 | CASSLLAGVAYEQYF | TGTGCCAGCAGCTTACTAGCGGGAGTAGCCTACGAGCAGTACTTC